This TCR beta chain was found in a study of human CD4 T cells and Enterobacteriaceae. The protocol was immunoSEQ multiplex PCR, while the TCRdb copy is restricted to in-frame clones and leaves out a portion. Of about 25,000 clones in the sample, about four fifths were seen once. Memory CD4+ T cells were sorted as all CD4+ cells except CD45RA+CCR7+CD95- naive cells, over 98% pure. In its sample, this clone was seen once. V was clipped by 6 bases and J by 3 bases, with 15 bases between them. Germline CDR1 is MNHEY and CDR2 is SVGAGI. The CDR3 is 14 amino acids. This TCR was sampled from a human donor in good health. Sample: memory CD4+ T cells from blood. The gene calls are TRBV6-5 and TRBJ2-7; weak D call: TRBD1 (6 bases). The DNA for the CDR3 is TGTGCCAGCAGCACCGGGACGGGACACTACGAGCAGTACTTC. Its translation is CASSTGTGHYEQYF.